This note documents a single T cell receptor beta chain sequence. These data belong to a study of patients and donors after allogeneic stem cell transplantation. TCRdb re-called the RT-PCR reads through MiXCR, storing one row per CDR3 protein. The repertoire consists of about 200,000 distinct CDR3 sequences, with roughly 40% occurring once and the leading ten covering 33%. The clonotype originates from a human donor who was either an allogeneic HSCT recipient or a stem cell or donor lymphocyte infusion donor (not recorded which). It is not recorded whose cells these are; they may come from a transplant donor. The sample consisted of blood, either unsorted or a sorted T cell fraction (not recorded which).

CDR3 residues: CAISGAGTGELFF. CDR3 DNA: TGTGCCATCTCAGGGGCGGGCACCGGGGAGCTGTTTTTT. The chain combines TRBV12-3 or TRBV12-4 with TRBJ2-2; maybe TRBD1 (6 bases). V was shortened by 10 bases and J by 4 bases, with 13 bases between the two germline ends. The CDR3 runs to 13 residues.